A single sample gave rise to the 22 T cell receptor beta chains below, sequenced in a study of tumor-infiltrating lymphocytes in primary liver carcinoma. A constant-region primer primed TCR beta cDNA synthesis from 450 to 550 ng of total RNA. Employing slightly modified ARM-PCR, three nested multiplex PCR rounds were run, and these gave rise to the TCR beta libraries. The first two PCR rounds used TRBV1-TRBV30 forward primers with a C-beta reverse primer, 10 cycles each. TCRdb re-analysed the multiplex PCR reads in MiXCR, keeping a single row per CDR3 protein. The data contain about 350,000 distinct CDR3 sequences, around 60% of them seen just once; the ten biggest clones take up 5% to 6.5%. The blood RNA (from unsorted whole blood) was obtained, and germline DNA was also extracted. Sequenced material: peripheral blood. The receptors come from a man between 40 and 49 years old with primary liver carcinoma and hepatitis B virus infection.

As for this clonotype: This may be a read error, as it is one base from a much larger clone. V and J are TRBV4-1 and TRBJ2-5; D is uncertain. The CDR3 spans 15 residues. Germline loops: CDR1 MGHRA, CDR2 YSYEKL. V lost 0 bases and J 2 bases, leaving 10 bases between the germline ends. DNA for the CDR3: TGCGCCAGCAGCCAAGATCAAGAACGGCAAGAGACCCAGTACTTC. Encoded protein: CASSQDQERQETQYF.

Comment on this clonotype: A much larger clone differs by one base, so this may be a read error. The chain couples TRBV29-1 to TRBJ1-1; 8 positions agree with TRBD1. CDR1 SQVTM and CDR2 ANQGSEA come from the germline V gene. CDR3 length: 12 residues. The CDR3, as DNA: TGCAGCACGACAGGGGTGAACACTGAAGCTTACTTT. This codes for CSTTGVNTEAYF. The whole variable domain, remainder taken from reference TRBV29-1 and TRBJ1-1, is SAVISQKPSRDICQRGTSLTIQCQVDSQVTMMFWYRQQPGQSLTLIATANQGSEATYESGFVIDKFPISRPNLTFSTLTVSNMSPEDSSIYLCSTTGVNTEAYFGQGTRLTVV.

Notes on this clonotype: Compared with germline, one end of the junction differs, possibly owing to a read error. V usage is TRBV11-2 and J usage is TRBJ2-7; D is perhaps TRBD2 (5 bases). The CDR3 is 13 amino acids. Germline V CDR1 and CDR2: SGHAT, FQNNGV. CDR3 amino acids: CASNLGGLNEEYF. The CDR3 DNA sequence: TGTGCCAGCAACTTAGGAGGTTTGAACGAGGAGTACTTC. Based on the CDR3 plus reference TRBV11-2 and TRBJ2-7, the full variable domain is EAGVAQSPRYKIIEKRQSVAFWCNPISGHATLYWYQQILGQGPKLLIQFQNNGVVDDSQLPKDRFSAERLKGVDSTLKIQPAKLEDSAVYLCASNLGGLNEEYFGPGTRLTVT.

This clonotype was counted many times. This chain links TRBV14 with TRBJ2-3; TRBD2 might be the D (6 bases). Trimming cost V 4 bases and J 8 bases, with 22 bases left between them. The germline gives CDR1 SGHDN, CDR2 FVKESK. This CDR3 is 16 amino acids long. CDR3 protein: CASSPSWWAGIVTQYF. Here the CDR3 DNA reads TGTGCCAGCAGCCCCTCATGGTGGGCGGGGATTGTTACGCAGTATTTT.

Remarks on this clonotype: Just one base apart from a much larger clone, this may be a read error. This likely comes from a read error, as the CDR3 has no conserved phenylalanine or tryptophan at its end. The V and J genes are TRBV6-5 and TRBJ1-6; D is perhaps TRBD1 (6 bases). This CDR3 spans 18 amino acids. CDR1 and CDR2 from the germline V gene are MNHEY and SVGAGI. Trimming stripped 6 bases from V and 0 bases from J, with 18 bases between. The DNA for the CDR3 is TGTGCCAGCAGCCAGCACCGGGACATCGCCTCCTATAATTCACCCCTCCACTCT. Residues: CASSQHRDIASYNSPLHS.

Worth noting for this clonotype: Since no conserved phenylalanine or tryptophan closes the CDR3, a read error is the likely cause. The CDR3 spells CASSQETSANIQYS. The CDR3 DNA reads as TGTGCCAGCAGCCAGGAGACTAGCGCCAATATTCAGTACTCC. V gene TRBV4-2 combines with J gene TRBJ2-4, with TRBD2 identical over 8 bases. CDR3 length: 14 residues. Germline V gene sequence: CDR1 LGHNA, CDR2 YNFKEQ. Trimming took 3 bases from V and 10 from J; bases not matched to a gene: 8.

V is TRBV10-3 and J is TRBJ2-3, with TRBD2 matching 10 bases. The CDR3 loop spans 15 amino acids. From germline, CDR1 is ENHRY and CDR2 SYGVKD. Trimming at V came to 8 bases and at J to 0 bases, leaving 5 bases not matched to a gene. CDR3 nucleotides: TGTGCCATCGGACTAGCGGCTATTAGCACAGATACGCAGTATTTT. Amino acid sequence: CAIGLAAISTDTQYF.

On this clonotype: A single base separates this from a much larger clone, so it may be a read error. The V and J genes are TRBV29-1 and TRBJ2-1; 8 bases line up with TRBD1. The CDR3 runs to 15 residues. CDR1 is SQVTM, CDR2 ANQGSEA, per germline. The CDR3 DNA follows: TGCAGCGTCACAGGGGGGAAAGGCTCCTACAATGAGCTGTTCTTC. As protein: CSVTGGKGSYNELFF.

This clonotype has more than one count but fewer than ten. The V and J genes are TRBV7-9 and TRBJ2-5; the match to TRBD2 covers 12 bases. The V gene's germline CDR1 is SEHNR and CDR2 FQNEAQ (reference sequence). CDR3 length equals 16 residues. The ends lost 4 bases at V and 2 bases at J; junction bases unmatched: 5. CDR3 sequence reads: CASSSTSGRRQETQYF. The CDR3, as DNA: TGTGCCAGCAGCTCTACTAGCGGGAGGCGACAAGAGACCCAGTACTTC.

Regarding this clonotype: One end of the junction does not line up with germline, which may come from a read error. CDR3 coding DNA: TGCGCCAGCAGTCTGACTCCCGACTATGGCTACACCTTC. It is translated as CASSLTPDYGYTF. The chain has TRBV28 and TRBJ1-2, with D uncertain. This CDR3 region has 13 residues. Germline loops: CDR1 MDHEN, CDR2 SYDVKM.

The V call is TRBV4-3, the J call TRBJ2-2, with D perhaps assigned TRBD1 or TRBD2 (5 bases each). This CDR3 contains 14 residues. Per germline, CDR1 LGHNA and CDR2 YSLEER. The V gene lost 7 bases and the J gene lost 5 bases, with 14 bases spanning the gap. Here the CDR3 reads CASNSRGVTGELFF. For the CDR3, the DNA is TGCGCCAGCAACTCTCGAGGGGTTACCGGGGAGCTGTTTTTT.

This clonotype was counted many times. The rearrangement uses TRBV12-5 and TRBJ2-3; D not resolved. Trimming took off 5 bases at V and 5 bases at J, with 5 bases between the two ends. Germline values: CDR1 LGHNT, CDR2 FRNRAP. The CDR3 length is 11 residues. CDR3 nucleotide sequence: TGTGCTAGTGGTCGAGGAGATACGCAGTATTTT. It is translated as CASGRGDTQYF.

A note on this clonotype: This may be a read error, as it is one base from a much larger clone. Here the CDR3 reads CSVDRPGGNGQFF. As DNA, the CDR3 is TGCAGCGTTGATCGCCCGGGGGGCAATGGGCAGTTCTTC. The chain recombines TRBV29-1 with TRBJ2-1, with D maybe TRBD2 (7 bases). The CDR3 consists of 13 residues. Germline V gene sequence: CDR1 SQVTM, CDR2 ANQGSEA.

Turning to this clonotype: A much larger clone lies one base from this, so it may be a read error. V and J are TRBV10-3 and TRBJ2-1, with D possibly being TRBD2 (6 bases). CDR3 size: 13 residues. Germline loops: CDR1 ENHRY, CDR2 SYGVKD. The CDR3 loop reads CAISGGGFGEQLF. The CDR3 DNA reads TGTGCCATCAGTGGTGGGGGGTTTGGTGAGCAGTTATTC.

This clonotype came up a few times. Being one base from a much bigger clone, this may be a read error. This rearrangement joins TRBV6-5 to TRBJ2-5; D might be TRBD1 (5 bases). The CDR3 totals 13 residues. Germline values: CDR1 MNHEY, CDR2 SVGAGI. Trimming took off 2 bases at V and 2 bases at J, with 6 bases between the two ends. This chain's CDR3 is CASSYDRQETQYF. DNA for the CDR3: TGTGCCAGCAGTTACGACAGACAAGAGACCCAGTACTTC.

Only a few counts were recorded for this clonotype. V gene TRBV7-9 combines with J gene TRBJ1-3; tentative D call: TRBD1 (5 bases). From germline, CDR1 is SEHNR and CDR2 FQNEAQ (reference sequence). This CDR3 has 15 residues. V was trimmed by 3 bases and J by 4 bases, leaving 13 bases between them. CDR3 bases: TGTGCCAGCAGCTTTGGACAAAATCGCGGAAACACCATATATTTT. Protein: CASSFGQNRGNTIYF. Filled out from reference TRBV7-9 and TRBJ1-3, the complete variable domain reads DTGVSQNPRHKITKRGQNVTFRCDPISEHNRLYWYRQTLGQGPEFLTYFQNEAQLEKSRLLSDRFSAERPKGSFSTLEIQRTEQGDSAMYLCASSFGQNRGNTIYFGEGSWLTVV.

Concerning this clonotype: As the CDR3 is not closed by the conserved phenylalanine or tryptophan, this likely results from a read error. This chain connects TRBV2 to TRBJ2-1; D not resolved. Trimming pared 7 bases from V and 3 bases from J, leaving 1 base between. The CDR3 sequence is 10 residues long. Germline assignment: CDR1 SNHLY and CDR2 FYNNEI. For the CDR3, the DNA is TGTGCCAGCAACTACAATGAGCAGTTCTCC. This sequence encodes CASNYNEQFS.

As regards this clonotype: The junction differs from germline at one of its ends, possibly a read error. V gene TRBV10-3 combines with J gene TRBJ1-1, with no clear D. The CDR3 is made up of 12 amino acids. Germline assignment: CDR1 ENHRY and CDR2 SYGVKD. The CDR3 DNA follows: TGTGTCATCGGCGGGGTCGACACTGAAGCTTTCTTT. This encodes CVIGGVDTEAFF.

For this clonotype: A much larger clonotype is one base distant, so this may be a read error. This chain joins TRBV5-4 and TRBJ1-1, with D unresolved. The CDR3 loop spans 12 amino acids. V lost 4 bases to trimming and J lost 0 bases, with 4 bases between them. Germline CDR1 and CDR2: SGHNT and YYREEE (reference sequence). CDR3 nucleotide sequence: TGTGCCAGCAGCCCAGTGAACACTGAAGCTTTCTTT. Encoded protein: CASSPVNTEAFF.

Remarks on this clonotype: A read error may produce the germline difference seen at one junction end. The gene calls are TRBV11-3 and TRBJ2-5; D gene uncertain. The CDR3 runs 13 residues. CDR1 is SGHNT, CDR2 YENEEA, per germline. CDR3 in amino acids: CACSFNTQEIRYF. CDR3 sequence (DNA): TGTGCCTGCAGCTTTAATACCCAAGAGATCCGGTACTTC.

Many counts were recorded for this clonotype. The chain uses TRBV6-5 and TRBJ2-1, with 7 bases identical to TRBD2. The J segment lost 8 bases and the V segment lost 0 bases, leaving 7 bases of the junction unmatched. This CDR3 is built from 15 residues. Germline loops: CDR1 MNHEY, CDR2 SVGAGI. The CDR3 protein is CASSYSSGRYDEQFF. As DNA, the CDR3 is TGTGCCAGCAGTTACTCGTCCGGGAGGTACGATGAGCAGTTCTTC.

To note about this clonotype: The junction does not match germline at one end; this may be a read error. The CDR3 nucleotides are TGCGTCAGCAGCTCTGGACAGGCCTATTACGAGCAGTACTTC. It is translated as CVSSSGQAYYEQYF. The rearrangement links TRBV5-1 to TRBJ2-7; TRBD1 aligns across 7 bases. In germline, CDR1 is SGHRS, CDR2 YFSETQ. The CDR3 runs to 14 residues.